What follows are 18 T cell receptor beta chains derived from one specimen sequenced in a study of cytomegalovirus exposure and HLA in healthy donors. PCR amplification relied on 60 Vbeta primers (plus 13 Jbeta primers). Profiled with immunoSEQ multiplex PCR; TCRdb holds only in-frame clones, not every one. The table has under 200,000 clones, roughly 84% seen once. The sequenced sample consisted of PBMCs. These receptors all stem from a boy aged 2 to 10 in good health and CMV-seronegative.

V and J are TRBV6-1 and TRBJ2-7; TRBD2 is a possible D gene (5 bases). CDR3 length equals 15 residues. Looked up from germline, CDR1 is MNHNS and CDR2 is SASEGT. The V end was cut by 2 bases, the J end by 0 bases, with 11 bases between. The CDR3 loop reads CASSERGVSSYEQYF. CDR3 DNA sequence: TGTGCCAGCAGTGAACGGGGAGTTAGCTCCTACGAGCAGTACTTC.

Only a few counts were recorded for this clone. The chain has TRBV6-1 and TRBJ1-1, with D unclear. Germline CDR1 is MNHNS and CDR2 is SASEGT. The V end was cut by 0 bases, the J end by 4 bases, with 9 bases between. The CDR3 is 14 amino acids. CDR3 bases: TGTGCCAGCAGTGAAGCATGGAGGGTCACTGAAGCTTTCTTT. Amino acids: CASSEAWRVTEAFF.

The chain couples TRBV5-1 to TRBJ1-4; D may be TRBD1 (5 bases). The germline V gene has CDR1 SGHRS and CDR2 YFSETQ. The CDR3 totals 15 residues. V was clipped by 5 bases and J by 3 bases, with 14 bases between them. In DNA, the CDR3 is TGCGCCAGCAGTTTGTCTCAGGGTTCTAATGAAAAACTGTTTTTT. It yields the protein CASSLSQGSNEKLFF.

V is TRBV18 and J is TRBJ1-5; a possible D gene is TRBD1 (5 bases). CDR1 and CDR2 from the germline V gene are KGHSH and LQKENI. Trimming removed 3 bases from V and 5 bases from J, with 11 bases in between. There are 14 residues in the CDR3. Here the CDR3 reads CASSPAPRDQPQHF. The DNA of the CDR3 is TGTGCCAGCTCACCCGCTCCCAGGGATCAGCCCCAGCATTTT.

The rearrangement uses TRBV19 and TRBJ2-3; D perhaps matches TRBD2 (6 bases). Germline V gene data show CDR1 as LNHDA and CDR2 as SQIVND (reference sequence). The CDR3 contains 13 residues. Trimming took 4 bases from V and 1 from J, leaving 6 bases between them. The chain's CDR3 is CASSSGGTDTQYF. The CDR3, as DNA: TGTGCCAGTAGTAGCGGGGGCACAGATACGCAGTATTTT.

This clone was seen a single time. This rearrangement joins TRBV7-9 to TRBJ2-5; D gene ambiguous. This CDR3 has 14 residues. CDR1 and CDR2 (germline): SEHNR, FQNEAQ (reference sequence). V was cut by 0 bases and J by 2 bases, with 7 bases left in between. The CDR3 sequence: CASSLASYQETQYF. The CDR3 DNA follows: TGTGCCAGCAGCTTAGCCTCCTATCAAGAGACCCAGTACTTC.

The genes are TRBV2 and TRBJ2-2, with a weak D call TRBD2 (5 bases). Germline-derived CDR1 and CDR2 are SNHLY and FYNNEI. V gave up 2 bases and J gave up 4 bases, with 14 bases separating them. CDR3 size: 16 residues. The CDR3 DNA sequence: TGTGCCAGCAGTGAAAATGGGGAGTTGAGCACCGGGGAGCTGTTTTTT. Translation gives CASSENGELSTGELFF.

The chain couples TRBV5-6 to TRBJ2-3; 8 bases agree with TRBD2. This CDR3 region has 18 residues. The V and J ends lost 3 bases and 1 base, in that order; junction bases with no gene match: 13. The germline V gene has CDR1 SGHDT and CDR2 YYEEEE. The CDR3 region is CASSYPPIAGSGTDTQYF. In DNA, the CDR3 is TGTGCCAGCAGCTACCCCCCTATAGCGGGATCGGGCACAGATACGCAGTATTTT.

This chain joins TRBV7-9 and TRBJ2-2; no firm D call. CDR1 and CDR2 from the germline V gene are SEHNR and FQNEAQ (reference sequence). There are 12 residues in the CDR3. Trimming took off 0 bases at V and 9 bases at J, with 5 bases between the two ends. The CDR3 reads CASSLASRELFF. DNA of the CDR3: TGTGCCAGCAGCTTAGCTAGCAGGGAGCTGTTTTTT.

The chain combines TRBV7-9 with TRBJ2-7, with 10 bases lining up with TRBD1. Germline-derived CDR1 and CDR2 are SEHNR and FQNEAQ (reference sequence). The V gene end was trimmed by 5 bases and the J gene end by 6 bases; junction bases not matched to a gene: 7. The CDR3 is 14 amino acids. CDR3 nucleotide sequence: TGTGCCAGCAGCATAGGACAGGGGGTTACCGAGCAGTACTTC. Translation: CASSIGQGVTEQYF.

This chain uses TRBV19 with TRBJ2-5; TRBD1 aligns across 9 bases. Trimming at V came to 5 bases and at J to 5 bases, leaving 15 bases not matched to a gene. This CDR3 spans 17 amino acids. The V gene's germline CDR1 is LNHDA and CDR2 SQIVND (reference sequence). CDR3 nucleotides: TGTGCCAGTAGTCAAACCGCATGGGGGACAGGGAAGGAGACCCAGTACTTC. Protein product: CASSQTAWGTGKETQYF.

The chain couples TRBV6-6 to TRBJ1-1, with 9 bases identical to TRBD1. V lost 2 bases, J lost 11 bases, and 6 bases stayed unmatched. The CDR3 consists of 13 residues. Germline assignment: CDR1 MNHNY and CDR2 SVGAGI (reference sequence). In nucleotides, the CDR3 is TGTGCCAGCAGTTACCCAGGACAGGGGTCGGCTTTCTTT. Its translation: CASSYPGQGSAFF.

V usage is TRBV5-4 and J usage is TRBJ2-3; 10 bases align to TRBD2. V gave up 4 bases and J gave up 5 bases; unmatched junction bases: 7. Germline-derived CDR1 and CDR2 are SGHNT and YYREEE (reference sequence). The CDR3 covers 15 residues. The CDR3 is CASSQKAGGEDTQYF. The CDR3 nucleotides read TGTGCCAGCAGCCAAAAAGCGGGAGGGGAAGATACGCAGTATTTT.

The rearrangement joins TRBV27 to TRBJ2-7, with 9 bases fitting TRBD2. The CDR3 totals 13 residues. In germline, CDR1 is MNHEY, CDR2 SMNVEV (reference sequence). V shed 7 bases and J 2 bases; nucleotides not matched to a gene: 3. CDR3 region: CASKGGRAYEQYF. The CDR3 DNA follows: TGTGCCAGCAAGGGCGGGAGGGCCTACGAGCAGTACTTC.

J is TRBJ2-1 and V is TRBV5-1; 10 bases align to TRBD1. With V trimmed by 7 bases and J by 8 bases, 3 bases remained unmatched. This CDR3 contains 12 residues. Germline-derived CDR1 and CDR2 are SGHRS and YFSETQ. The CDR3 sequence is CASGQGEHEQFF. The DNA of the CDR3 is TGCGCCAGCGGACAGGGGGAACATGAGCAGTTCTTC.

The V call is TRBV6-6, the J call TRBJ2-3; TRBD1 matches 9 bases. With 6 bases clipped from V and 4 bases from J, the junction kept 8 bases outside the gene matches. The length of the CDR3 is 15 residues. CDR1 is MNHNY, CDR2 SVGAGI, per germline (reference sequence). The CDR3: CASRHPGQGPDTQYF. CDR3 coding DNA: TGTGCCAGCAGACACCCGGGACAGGGCCCAGATACGCAGTATTTT.

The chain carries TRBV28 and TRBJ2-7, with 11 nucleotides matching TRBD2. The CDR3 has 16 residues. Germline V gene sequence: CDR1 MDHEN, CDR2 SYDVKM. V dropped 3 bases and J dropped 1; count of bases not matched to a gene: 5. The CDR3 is CASSLYPSGRSYEQYF. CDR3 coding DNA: TGTGCCAGCAGTTTGTACCCTAGCGGGAGGTCCTACGAGCAGTACTTC.

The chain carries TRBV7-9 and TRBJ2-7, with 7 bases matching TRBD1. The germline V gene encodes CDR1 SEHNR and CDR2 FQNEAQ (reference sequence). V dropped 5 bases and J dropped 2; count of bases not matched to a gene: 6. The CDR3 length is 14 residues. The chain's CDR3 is CASSPRTGPYEQYF. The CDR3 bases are TGTGCCAGCAGCCCTCGGACAGGCCCCTACGAGCAGTACTTC.